The TCR beta chain under discussion was sequenced for a study of blood T cell repertoires in COVID-19. Study-wide background: COVID-19 samples from acute and convalescent phases originated in the United States, Italy and Spain.

Participants spanned ages roughly 18 to 90 years and resided in around 25 US areas. Cohorts were based on clinical histories the participants reported. Source study methods: Counts of nucleated cells, estimated from reference gene primer amplification, were obtained. Sequencing used immunoSEQ multiplex PCR; TCRdb keeps in-frame clones, though not all of them. The V and J calls and clone size were taken over from that table, and D and trimming were inferred from the DNA. Of around 150,000 clones listed, almost 80% are singletons. This clone was detected only a few times. Per germline, CDR1 MDHEN and CDR2 SYDVKM. The V segment lost 5 bases and the J segment 2 bases; nucleotides outside the gene matches: 5. The CDR3 consists of 15 residues.

The J gene is TRBJ2-2, the V gene TRBV28, with TRBD2 matching 7 bases. The sequenced sample was PBMCs or T cells enriched from blood (not recorded which). This sequence originates from a woman aged 45 to 65 who had recovered from COVID-19. The CDR3 nucleotides are TGTGCCAGCAGTAGCGGGGCGTCAAACACCGGGGAGCTGTTTTTT. Residues: CASSSGASNTGELFF.